These 25 T cell receptor beta chains came from one sample sequenced in a study of T-cell memory formation after mild COVID-19. MiXCR, run by TCRdb on the 5' RACE reads, gives a single entry per CDR3 protein. The sample holds 150,000 to 200,000 distinct CDR3 sequences, more than 14% seen once. Input material: PBMCs or a T cell subset sorted from them (not recorded which). The source of these receptors is an adult woman who had mild COVID-19 (a few samples of this study predate the infection). Cell type and time point are not known.

This clonotype was found a few times. The chain joins TRBV7-2 to TRBJ2-7; TRBD2 agrees at 7 bases. The ends lost 5 bases at V and 2 bases at J; junction bases unmatched: 21. CDR1 is SGHTA, CDR2 FQGNSA, per germline. The CDR3 length is 19 residues. CDR3 sequence reads: CASSPLEGGITLWAYEQYF. The DNA for the CDR3 is TGTGCCAGCAGCCCACTGGAGGGAGGGATTACCCTCTGGGCCTACGAGCAGTACTTC.

In this sample, this clonotype turned up a few times. The chain uses TRBV27 and TRBJ2-5; weak D call: TRBD2 (6 bases). Germline lookup yields CDR1 MNHEY and CDR2 SMNVEV (reference sequence). The CDR3 loop spans 15 amino acids. V dropped 8 bases and J dropped 0 bases, with 16 bases sitting between them. DNA of the CDR3: TGTGCCAGCTCCGATTACCGGGAGCACCAAGAGACCCAGTACTTC. Protein product: CASSDYREHQETQYF.

The chain uses TRBV6-5 and TRBJ2-1; 11 nucleotides agree with TRBD2. V dropped 8 bases and J dropped 3; count of bases not matched to a gene: 3. In germline, CDR1 is MNHEY, CDR2 SVGAGI. The CDR3 sequence is 14 residues long. The CDR3 DNA reads TGTGCCAGCTCGGGACTAGCGGACTACAATGAGCAGTTCTTC. As protein: CASSGLADYNEQFF.

The chain joins TRBV20-1 to TRBJ2-3, with unresolved D. The CDR3 loop spans 11 amino acids. Germline V CDR1 and CDR2: DFQATT, SNEGSKA (reference sequence). Trimming removed 1 base at V and 10 bases at J, with 9 bases between. Here the CDR3 DNA reads TGCAGTGCTAGAGTCCTTGATGCGCAGTATTTT. The encoded protein is CSARVLDAQYF.

In this sample, this clonotype turned up a few times. The chain links TRBV5-1 to TRBJ1-2, with 10 bases lining up with TRBD1. The germline CDR1 and CDR2 sequences are SGHRS and YFSETQ. J lost 3 bases, V lost 4 bases, and 6 bases had no gene match. This CDR3 spans 15 amino acids. The CDR3 region is CASSEDRGLDYGYTF. In DNA form, the CDR3 reads TGCGCCAGCAGCGAAGACAGGGGGCTTGACTATGGCTACACCTTC.

The CDR3 coding sequence is TGTGCCAGCAGCGTAGGGGTAGCGGGGCACCAAGAGACCCAGTACTTC. Translated: CASSVGVAGHQETQYF. This sequence joins TRBV9 and TRBJ2-5, with TRBD2 matching over 8 bases. V dropped 0 bases and J dropped 0; count of bases not matched to a gene: 4. The CDR3 runs 16 residues. The germline V gene encodes CDR1 SGDLS and CDR2 YYNGEE.

The gene calls are TRBV18 and TRBJ2-3; D remains unclear. V lost 0 bases to trimming and J lost 4 bases, with 11 bases between them. This CDR3 has 15 residues. Looked up from germline, CDR1 is KGHSH and CDR2 is LQKENI. The CDR3 nucleotides are TGTGCCAGCTCACCACCAGGCGAGAGCCCAGATACGCAGTATTTT. Its protein is CASSPPGESPDTQYF.

This chain uses TRBV7-3 with TRBJ2-7, with TRBD2 matching over 9 bases. The CDR3 covers 14 residues. Germline trimming cut 6 bases from V and 6 bases from J; bases unmatched to any gene: 9. Germline V gene lookup returns CDR1 SGHTA and CDR2 FQGTGA. This CDR3 is CASRIAGAKGEQYF. The CDR3 DNA sequence: TGTGCCAGCAGAATAGCGGGAGCGAAGGGCGAGCAGTACTTC.

This clonotype turned up a few times. The V and J genes are TRBV20-1 and TRBJ1-2, with unresolved D. V gave up 4 bases and J gave up 4 bases, with 4 bases separating them. This CDR3 has 10 amino acids. The germline V gene has CDR1 DFQATT and CDR2 SNEGSKA (reference sequence). The DNA for the CDR3 is TGCAGTGCTAAGAGCTATGGCTACACCTTC. It yields the protein CSAKSYGYTF.

The chain has TRBV4-1 and TRBJ1-5; 9 positions agree with TRBD1. V shed 2 bases, J shed 4 bases, and the junction held 6 bases outside the gene matches. The CDR3 totals 16 residues. Germline loops: CDR1 MGHRA, CDR2 YSYEKL. CDR3 residues: CASSQPGTGRNQPQHF. The CDR3 nucleotides read TGCGCCAGCAGCCAACCCGGGACAGGGCGGAATCAGCCCCAGCATTTT.

The chain links TRBV7-9 to TRBJ2-7; 9 bases map to TRBD2. This CDR3 has 16 residues. CDR1 is SEHNR and CDR2 is FQNEAQ in the germline V gene (reference sequence). The trim removed 5 bases at V and 1 base at J, leaving 9 bases unmatched. CDR3 loop: CASSPPVAGESYEQYF. The CDR3 bases are TGTGCCAGCAGCCCCCCGGTAGCGGGAGAGTCCTACGAGCAGTACTTC. The full variable domain, its missing parts supplied by reference TRBV7-9 and TRBJ2-7, is DTGVSQNPRHKITKRGQNVTFRCDPISEHNRLYWYRQTLGQGPEFLTYFQNEAQLEKSRLLSDRFSAERPKGSFSTLEIQRTEQGDSAMYLCASSPPVAGESYEQYFGPGTRLTVT.

This chain connects TRBV15 to TRBJ2-6; 9 nucleotides align to TRBD1. The germline V gene has CDR1 LNHNV and CDR2 YYDKDF (reference sequence). This CDR3 contains 16 residues. With 7 bases clipped from V and 2 bases from J, the junction kept 6 bases outside the gene matches. CDR3 sequence (DNA): TGTGCCACCAAAGGGACAGGGTCTACTGGGGCCAACGTCCTGACTTTC. The encoded protein is CATKGTGSTGANVLTF.

At least ten counts were recorded for this clonotype. V is TRBV9 and J is TRBJ2-1, with 7 bases matching TRBD2. CDR3 length: 17 residues. Trimming cost V 3 bases and J 1 base; bases outside gene matches: 10. The germline V gene encodes CDR1 SGDLS and CDR2 YYNGEE. This chain's CDR3 is CASSAITSVLSYNEQFF. Written as DNA, the CDR3 is TGTGCCAGCAGCGCCATTACTAGCGTACTATCCTACAATGAGCAGTTCTTC. The whole variable domain, filled in from reference TRBV9 and TRBJ2-1, reads DSGVTQTPKHLITATGQRVTLRCSPRSGDLSVYWYQQSLDQGLQFLIQYYNGEERAKGNILERFSAQQFPDLHSELNLSSLELGDSALYFCASSAITSVLSYNEQFFGPGTRLTVL.

The rearrangement links TRBV15 to TRBJ1-1; D is uncertain. V lost 3 bases and J 6 bases, leaving 17 bases between the germline ends. Germline V lookup: CDR1 LNHNV, CDR2 YYDKDF (reference sequence). CDR3 length equals 15 residues. The CDR3 region has the DNA TGTGCCACCAGCAGGGATCTCGGAGCGGGCGCTGAAGCTTTCTTT. Its translation: CATSRDLGAGAEAFF.

Only a few counts were recorded for this clonotype. The chain uses TRBV5-1 and TRBJ1-1; a possible D gene is TRBD1 (6 bases). The germline gives CDR1 SGHRS, CDR2 YFSETQ. Trimming pared 2 bases from V and 0 bases from J, leaving 11 bases between. CDR3 length: 15 amino acids. This CDR3 reads CASSFTGHMNTEAFF. As DNA, the CDR3 is TGCGCCAGCAGCTTTACAGGGCACATGAACACTGAAGCTTTCTTT.

This clonotype has only a few counts. The rearrangement links TRBV5-6 to TRBJ2-5, with D unresolved. The CDR3 extends over 13 amino acids. The germline V gene has CDR1 SGHDT and CDR2 YYEEEE. Trimming removed 2 bases from V and 2 bases from J, with 7 bases in between. The CDR3 sequence: CASSLVAQETQYF. The CDR3 DNA reads TGTGCCAGCAGCTTAGTAGCACAAGAGACCCAGTACTTC.

This clonotype was seen a handful of times. This chain joins TRBV10-3 and TRBJ1-5; 7 bases fit TRBD1. Germline V CDR1 and CDR2: ENHRY, SYGVKD. V gave up 6 bases and J gave up 3 bases; unmatched junction bases: 8. This CDR3 spans 15 amino acids. CDR3 nucleotide sequence: TGTGCCATCAGAGCGACAGGGTACGACAATCAGCCCCAGCATTTT. This encodes CAIRATGYDNQPQHF.

There are a few counts of this clonotype. The rearrangement uses TRBV6-8 and TRBJ1-2; D is perhaps TRBD1 (5 bases). Trimming removed 2 bases from V and 0 bases from J, with 22 bases in between. CDR1 and CDR2 (germline): MNHGY, SAAAGT. This CDR3 is built from 19 residues. The CDR3 region has the DNA TGTGCCAGCAGTTACCTGCCCCGACAGAGCTCCTTTTCTAACTATGGCTACACCTTC. It translates to CASSYLPRQSSFSNYGYTF.

The sample holds a few counts of this clonotype. The V call is TRBV2, the J call TRBJ2-1; 12 bases fit TRBD2. The CDR3 runs to 16 residues. From germline, CDR1 is SNHLY and CDR2 FYNNEI. The junction had 7 bases not matched to a gene; V was cut back by 2 bases and J by 8 bases. The CDR3 nucleotides read TGTGCCAGCAGTGAATGGCTAGCGGGAGGGTACGATGAGCAGTTCTTC. This codes for CASSEWLAGGYDEQFF.

This clonotype showed up just a few times. The chain links TRBV14 to TRBJ2-5; D gene ambiguous. Trimming took 0 bases from V and 2 from J, leaving 7 bases between them. CDR3 length: 14 amino acids. Germline assignment: CDR1 SGHDN and CDR2 FVKESK. The DNA for the CDR3 is TGTGCCAGCAGCCAAGATAGACTGCAAGAGACCCAGTACTTC. Translated: CASSQDRLQETQYF.

This clonotype occurred a few times. The V call is TRBV4-3, the J call TRBJ2-7; 9 nucleotides line up with TRBD2. The CDR3 has 15 amino acids. Germline trimming cut 1 base from V and 2 bases from J; bases unmatched to any gene: 3. Per the germline V gene, CDR1 is LGHNA and CDR2 is YSLEER. CDR3 amino acids: CASSQGTSETYEQYF. DNA for the CDR3: TGCGCCAGCAGCCAAGGGACTAGCGAAACCTACGAGCAGTACTTC.

There are a few counts of this clonotype. V and J are TRBV9 and TRBJ2-1; D possibly corresponds to TRBD1 (5 bases). The CDR3 extends over 16 amino acids. CDR1 and CDR2 from the germline V gene are SGDLS and YYNGEE. Trimming left V 3 bases short and J 2 bases short, with 15 bases between. CDR3 in amino acids: CASSGKGLPPYNEQFF. CDR3 nucleotide sequence: TGTGCCAGCAGCGGAAAGGGGCTACCCCCCTACAATGAGCAGTTCTTC.

This clonotype was counted between two and nine times. V and J are TRBV5-6 and TRBJ1-4; D possibly corresponds to TRBD1 (5 bases). V lost 4 bases and J lost 6, with 13 bases in between. This CDR3 comprises 14 residues. Germline values: CDR1 SGHDT, CDR2 YYEEEE. DNA for the CDR3: TGTGCCAGCAGCCCCGGGACGAGCCATGAAAAACTGTTTTTT. It specifies CASSPGTSHEKLFF.

The chain has TRBV9 and TRBJ2-1, with 11 bases matching TRBD2. This CDR3 has 16 residues. CDR1 SGDLS and CDR2 YYNGEE come from the germline V gene. Unmatched junction bases numbered 7, after V lost 0 bases and J lost 8 bases. The DNA of the CDR3 is TGTGCCAGCAGCGTAGCCCTAGCGGGAGGAGGCTATGAGCAGTTCTTC. The encoded protein is CASSVALAGGGYEQFF.

In its sample, this clonotype was seen a few times. The rearrangement uses TRBV2 and TRBJ1-5; no clear D gene. Germline CDR1 and CDR2: SNHLY and FYNNEI. V lost 4 bases and J 3 bases, leaving 10 bases between the germline ends. The CDR3 contains 14 residues. The CDR3 nucleotides are TGTGCCAGCAGTGGATGGGGAGACAATCAGCCCCAGCATTTT. Translating it yields CASSGWGDNQPQHF.